A selection of T cell receptor beta chains follows, all from one sample in a study of shared clonotypes between healthy human individuals. Method: immunoSEQ multiplex PCR; TCRdb's copy keeps in-frame clones and lacks some. Here the sample spans around 2,000,000 clones, 85% to 95% being singletons. The sample consisted of naive CD8+ T cells from PBMCs. The source is a man in his late teens or twenties in good health. Some clones in this sample may be carry-over from other donors' samples. The CDR3 runs from the conserved cysteine through the conserved F or W. A D gene is named only where the DNA matches it firmly. Size tells how often a clone was seen (once, few, many) or the class of an expanded clone, and some rows leave it out.

clone_size,v_call,j_call,d_call,cdr3_aa,cdr3_nt
NA,TRBV2,TRBJ2-1,TRBD2,CASSEVTGRRYNEQFF,TGTGCCAGCAGTGAGGTGACCGGGAGGAGATACAATGAGCAGTTCTTC
NA,TRBV4-1,TRBJ1-1,NA,CASSHPTGGTEAFF,TGCGCCAGCAGCCACCCGACAGGAGGGACTGAAGCTTTCTTT
NA,TRBV28,TRBJ2-7,TRBD2,CASGSAREDSYEQYF,TGTGCCAGCGGGTCTGCGCGGGAGGACTCCTACGAGCAGTACTTC
NA,TRBV2,TRBJ1-1,NA,CATPGDTGGTEAFF,TGTGCCACCCCTGGGGATACAGGTGGGACTGAAGCTTTCTTT
NA,TRBV27,TRBJ1-1,NA,CASSLTTKLNTEAFF,TGTGCCAGCAGTTTAACGACAAAACTGAACACTGAAGCTTTCTTT
NA,TRBV27,TRBJ1-5,TRBD1,CASNPLGQGVQPQHF,TGTGCCAGCAACCCTTTGGGACAGGGGGTTCAGCCCCAGCATTTT
NA,TRBV27,TRBJ2-1,TRBD2,CASKGRGGNYNEQFF,TGTGCCAGCAAGGGGAGGGGCGGGAATTACAATGAGCAGTTCTTC
NA,TRBV5-1,TRBJ2-3,NA,CASSLTRLAQMGTDTQYF,TGCGCCAGCAGCTTGACTCGATTAGCGCAAATGGGGACAGATACGCAGTATTTT
NA,TRBV11-2,TRBJ2-1,NA,CASSLGLDRSYNEQFF,TGTGCCAGCAGCTTAGGACTAGATCGGTCCTACAATGAGCAGTTCTTC
NA,TRBV27,TRBJ2-3,NA,CASSPPSDTQYF,TGTGCCAGCAGTCCCCCATCAGATACGCAGTATTTT
NA,TRBV12-5,TRBJ1-1,TRBD1,CASRDAGGADTEAFF,TGTGCTAGTAGAGACGCAGGGGGCGCGGACACTGAAGCTTTCTTT
few,TRBV27,TRBJ1-1,NA,CASSINRNTEAFF,TGTGCCAGCAGCATCAACAGAAACACTGAAGCTTTCTTT
NA,TRBV27,TRBJ2-1,TRBD1,CASSTPQGASDNEQFF,TGTGCCAGCAGTACTCCACAGGGGGCGAGCGACAATGAGCAGTTCTTC
NA,TRBV15,TRBJ1-5,TRBD1,CATSSAGDSANQPQHF,TGTGCCACCAGCAGTGCAGGGGACAGCGCAAATCAGCCCCAGCATTTT
few,TRBV7-9,TRBJ1-2,NA,CASSPPGLIVGYTF,TGTGCCAGCAGCCCCCCCGGACTCATAGTCGGCTACACCTTC
once,TRBV18,TRBJ2-5,TRBD2,CASSLRPGLAGEEETQYF,TGTGCCAGCTCTCTTCGTCCGGGACTAGCGGGAGAGGAAGAGACCCAGTACTTC
NA,TRBV9,TRBJ2-7,TRBD1,CASSVTGTGTTYEQYF,TGTGCCAGCAGCGTAACCGGGACAGGGACTACCTACGAGCAGTACTTC
NA,TRBV10-1,TRBJ2-7,NA,CASSESGYEQYF,TGCGCCAGCAGTGAGTCGGGCTACGAGCAGTACTTC
NA,TRBV9,TRBJ2-1,NA,CASSVSGEQFF,TGTGCCAGCAGCGTATCGGGTGAGCAGTTCTTC
NA,TRBV15,TRBJ1-5,NA,CATSAVLYSNQPQHF,TGTGCCACCAGCGCCGTCCTATATAGCAATCAGCCCCAGCATTTT
NA,TRBV29-1,TRBJ1-1,TRBD1,CSVERDRAMNTEAFF,TGCAGCGTTGAAAGGGACAGGGCAATGAACACTGAAGCTTTCTTT
NA,TRBV11-2,TRBJ1-1,NA,CASSLVRRGNTEAFF,TGTGCCAGCAGCTTAGTACGCAGGGGGAACACTGAAGCTTTCTTT
NA,TRBV28,TRBJ2-5,TRBD2,CASLRGGQETQYF,TGTGCCAGCCTTCGGGGGGGCCAAGAGACCCAGTACTTC
NA,TRBV15,TRBJ2-7,NA,CATSREEDRAADF,TGTGCCACCAGCAGAGAGGAAGACCGGGCAGCCGACTTC
NA,TRBV30,TRBJ1-4,NA,CPLYHTNEKLFF,TGTCCCCTTTATCACACAAATGAAAAACTGTTTTTT
NA,TRBV27,TRBJ2-1,NA,CASSFLDLYNEQFF,TGTGCCAGCAGTTTCTTGGATCTCTACAATGAGCAGTTCTTC
once,TRBV7-8,TRBJ1-4,NA,CASSFPRGRGATNEKLFF,TGTGCCAGCAGCTTTCCCCGGGGTAGGGGAGCAACTAATGAAAAACTGTTTTTT
NA,TRBV5-1,TRBJ2-7,TRBD1,CASSATGTDHYEQYF,TGCGCCAGCAGCGCTACCGGGACAGACCATTACGAGCAGTACTTC
NA,TRBV6-6,TRBJ2-5,NA,CASSYIAQETQYF,TGTGCCAGCAGTTACATAGCCCAAGAGACCCAGTACTTC
NA,TRBV5-1,TRBJ1-2,TRBD1,CASSTPDRDNLYGYTF,TGCGCCAGCAGCACTCCCGACAGGGATAACCTCTATGGCTACACCTTC
NA,TRBV9,TRBJ2-5,NA,CASSVVPGGKETQYF,TGTGCCAGCAGCGTAGTTCCAGGTGGCAAAGAGACCCAGTACTTC
NA,TRBV11-2,TRBJ2-7,NA,CASSPQPGTVYEQYF,TGTGCCAGCAGCCCCCAGCCCGGAACTGTCTACGAGCAGTACTTC
NA,TRBV29-1,TRBJ2-1,TRBD2,CSVLGTSGYNEQFF,TGCAGCGTTTTGGGGACTAGCGGATACAATGAGCAGTTCTTC
once,TRBV25-1,TRBJ1-1,NA,CASSEDSGRRAFF,TGTGCCAGCAGTGAAGATTCGGGCCGACGGGCTTTCTTT
once,TRBV5-1,TRBJ2-3,NA,CASSLRPEAGITDTQYF,TGCGCCAGCAGCCTGCGACCAGAGGCAGGGATAACAGATACGCAGTATTTT
NA,TRBV7-7,TRBJ2-1,TRBD1,CASSPGQGSNEQFF,TGTGCCAGCAGCCCCGGACAGGGGAGCAATGAGCAGTTCTTC
NA,TRBV9,TRBJ1-1,TRBD1,CASSAGTAGPEAFF,TGTGCCAGCAGCGCCGGGACAGCGGGGCCTGAAGCTTTCTTT
NA,TRBV28,TRBJ1-3,NA,CASSFMSSGNTIYF,TGTGCCAGCAGTTTTATGAGCTCTGGAAACACCATATATTTT
once,TRBV7-9,TRBJ2-7,NA,CASSFRDYEQYF,TGTGCCAGCAGCTTCAGGGACTACGAGCAGTACTTC
NA,TRBV4-1,TRBJ2-1,NA,CASSQDPPAADYNEQFF,TGCGCCAGCAGCCAAGATCCCCCGGCGGCCGATTACAATGAGCAGTTCTTC
few,TRBV11-2,TRBJ2-7,NA,CASRPGAFFEQYF,TGTGCCAGCAGACCTGGAGCCTTTTTCGAGCAGTACTTC